The sequence of this T cell receptor beta chain was determined in a study of graft-versus-host responses after intestinal transplantation. Study-wide findings and caveats: In patients with graft-donor T cell macrochimerism, allograft graft-versus-host to host-versus-graft clonal ratios were high.

With regard to this clone: Its antigen is unidentified.

The CDR3 sequence is 15 residues long. V was pared by 4 bases and J by 0 bases, with 5 bases of the junction left unmatched. CDR1 MNHNS and CDR2 SASEGT come from the germline V gene. Intraepithelial plus lamina propria lymphocytes were released by processing graft tissue. Assay used: immunoSEQ multiplex PCR; TCRdb lists only in-frame clones, some missing. The sample consists of 7,500 to 10,000 clones, about 78% of them appearing once. The receptor comes from a human patient who received an intestinal transplant, so some T cells may come from the graft donor. This sample comprised ileum tissue, obtained approximately 530 days after intestinal transplant. The chain joins TRBV6-1 to TRBJ2-7, with 8 bases identical to TRBD1. CDR3 residues: CASSAPGGPSYEQYF. The CDR3 nucleotides are TGTGCCAGCAGTGCACCAGGGGGCCCCTCCTACGAGCAGTACTTC.